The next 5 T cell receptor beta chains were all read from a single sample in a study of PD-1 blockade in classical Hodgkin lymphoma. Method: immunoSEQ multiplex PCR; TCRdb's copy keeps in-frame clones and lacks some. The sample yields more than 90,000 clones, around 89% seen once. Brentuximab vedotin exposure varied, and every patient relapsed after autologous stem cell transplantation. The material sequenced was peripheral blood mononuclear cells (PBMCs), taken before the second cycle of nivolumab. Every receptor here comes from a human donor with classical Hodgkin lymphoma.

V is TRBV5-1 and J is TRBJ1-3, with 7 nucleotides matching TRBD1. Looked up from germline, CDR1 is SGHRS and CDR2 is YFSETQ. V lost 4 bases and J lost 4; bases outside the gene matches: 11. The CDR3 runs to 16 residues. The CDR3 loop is CASSVGPRGQGNTIYF. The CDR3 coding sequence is TGCGCCAGCAGCGTGGGTCCTAGGGGGCAAGGAAACACCATATATTTT.

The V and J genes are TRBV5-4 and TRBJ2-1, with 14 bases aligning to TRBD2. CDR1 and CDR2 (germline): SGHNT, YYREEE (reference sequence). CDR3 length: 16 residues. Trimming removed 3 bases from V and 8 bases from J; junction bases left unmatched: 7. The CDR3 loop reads CASSYWTSGGLYEQFF. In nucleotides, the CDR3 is TGTGCCAGCAGCTACTGGACTAGCGGGGGGTTATATGAGCAGTTCTTC.

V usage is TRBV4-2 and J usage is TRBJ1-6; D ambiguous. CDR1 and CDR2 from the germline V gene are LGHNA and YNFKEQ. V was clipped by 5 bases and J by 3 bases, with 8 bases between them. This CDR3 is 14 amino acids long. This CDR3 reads CASSLEDYNSPLHF. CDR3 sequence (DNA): TGTGCCAGCAGCTTGGAGGACTATAATTCACCCCTCCACTTT.

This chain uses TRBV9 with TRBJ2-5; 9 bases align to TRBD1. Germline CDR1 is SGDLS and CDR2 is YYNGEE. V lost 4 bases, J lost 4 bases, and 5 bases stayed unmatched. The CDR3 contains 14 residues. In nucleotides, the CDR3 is TGTGCCAGCAGCAATACAGGGGGCGGAGAGACCCAGTACTTC. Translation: CASSNTGGGETQYF.

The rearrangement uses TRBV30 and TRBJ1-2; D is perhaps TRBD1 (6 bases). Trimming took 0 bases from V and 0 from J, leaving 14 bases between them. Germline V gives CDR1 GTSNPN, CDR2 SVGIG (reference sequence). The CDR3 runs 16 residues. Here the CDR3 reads CAWSVRGSGTNYGYTF. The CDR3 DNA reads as TGTGCCTGGAGTGTCAGGGGTAGTGGAACTAACTATGGCTACACCTTC.